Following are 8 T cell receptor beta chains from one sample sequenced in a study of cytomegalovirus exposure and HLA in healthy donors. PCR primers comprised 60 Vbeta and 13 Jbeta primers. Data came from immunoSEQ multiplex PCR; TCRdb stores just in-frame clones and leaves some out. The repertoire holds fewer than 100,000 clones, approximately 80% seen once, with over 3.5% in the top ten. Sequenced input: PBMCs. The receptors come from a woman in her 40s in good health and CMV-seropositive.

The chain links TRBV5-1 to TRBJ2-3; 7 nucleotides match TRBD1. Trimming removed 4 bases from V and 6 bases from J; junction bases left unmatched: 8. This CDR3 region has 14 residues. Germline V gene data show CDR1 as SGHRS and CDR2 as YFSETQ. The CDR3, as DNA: TGCGCCAGCAGCGTCGGGACAGTCCAGGATACGCAGTATTTT. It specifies CASSVGTVQDTQYF.

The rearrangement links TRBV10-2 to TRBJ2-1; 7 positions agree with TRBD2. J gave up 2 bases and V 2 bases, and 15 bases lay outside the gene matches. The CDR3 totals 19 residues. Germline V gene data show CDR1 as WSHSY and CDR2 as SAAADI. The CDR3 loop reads CASSESRLAAPRAYNEQFF. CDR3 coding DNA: TGCGCCAGCAGTGAGAGTCGTCTAGCGGCCCCGCGGGCCTACAATGAGCAGTTCTTC.

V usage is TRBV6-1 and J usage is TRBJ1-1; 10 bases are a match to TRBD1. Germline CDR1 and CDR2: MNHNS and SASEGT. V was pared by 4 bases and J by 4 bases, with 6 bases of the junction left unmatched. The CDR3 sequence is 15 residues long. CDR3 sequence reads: CASSGKWTGGTEAFF. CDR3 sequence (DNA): TGTGCCAGCAGTGGAAAATGGACAGGGGGCACTGAAGCTTTCTTT.

CDR3 protein: CASSFQENTEAFF. The CDR3 DNA reads as TGTGCCAGCAGCTTTCAGGAGAACACTGAAGCTTTCTTT. The V call is TRBV11-2, the J call TRBJ1-1; D not certain. This CDR3 is 13 amino acids long. Germline CDR1 is SGHAT and CDR2 is FQNNGV. V lost 3 bases, J lost 1 base, and 6 bases lay in between.

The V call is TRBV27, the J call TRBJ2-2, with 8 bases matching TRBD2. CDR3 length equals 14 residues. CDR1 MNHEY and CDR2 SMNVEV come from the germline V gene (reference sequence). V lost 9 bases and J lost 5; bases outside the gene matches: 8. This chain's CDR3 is CASYSGVETGELFF. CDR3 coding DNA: TGTGCCAGTTATAGCGGGGTAGAGACCGGGGAGCTGTTTTTT.

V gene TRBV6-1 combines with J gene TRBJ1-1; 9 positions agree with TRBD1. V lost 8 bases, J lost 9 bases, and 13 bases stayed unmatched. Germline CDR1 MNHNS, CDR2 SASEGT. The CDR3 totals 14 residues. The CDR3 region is CASGFTGGPFKAFF. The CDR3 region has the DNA TGTGCCAGCGGATTTACAGGGGGCCCGTTCAAAGCTTTCTTT.

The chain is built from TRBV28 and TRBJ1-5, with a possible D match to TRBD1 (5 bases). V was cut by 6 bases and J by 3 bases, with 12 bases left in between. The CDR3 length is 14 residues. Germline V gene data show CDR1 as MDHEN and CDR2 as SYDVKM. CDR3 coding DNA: TGTGCCAGCAGGACGGGCAGGGACAATCAGCCCCAGCATTTT. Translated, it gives CASRTGRDNQPQHF.

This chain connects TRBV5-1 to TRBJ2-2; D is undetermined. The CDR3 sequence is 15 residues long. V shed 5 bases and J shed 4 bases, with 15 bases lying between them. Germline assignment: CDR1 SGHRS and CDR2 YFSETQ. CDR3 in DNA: TGCGCCAGCAGGATCACCATTTCCAGCACCGGGGAGCTGTTTTTT. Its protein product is CASRITISSTGELFF.